The clone carrying this T cell receptor beta chain was observed at least ten times. V shed 0 bases and J shed 2 bases, with 8 bases lying between them. The CDR3 sequence is 15 residues long. The germline CDR1 and CDR2 sequences are SNHLY and FYNNEI. One entry per CDR3 protein results from TCRdb running MiXCR on the 5' RACE reads. The sample includes 89,000 or so distinct CDR3 sequences, about 20% of them seen just once. The data are from a study of spatial heterogeneity in lung cancer. Stated time point: sample taken at primary tumor resection. The input material, whole RNA from tumor, nontumor lung or frozen PBMC, was sequenced unsorted.

The chain carries TRBV2 and TRBJ2-1, with D possibly TRBD2 on 5 matching bases. This TCR was sampled from a male donor with early-stage non-small cell lung cancer. This material consisted of PBMCs, taken at surgery. The CDR3 is CASSEAAGAYNEQFF. Here the CDR3 DNA reads TGTGCCAGCAGTGAAGCTGCCGGGGCCTACAATGAGCAGTTCTTC.